Reported below is one T cell receptor (beta chain). The target antigen is unknown. The V gene lost 4 bases and the J gene lost 1 base, with 10 bases spanning the gap. Germline V gene lookup returns CDR1 LNHDA and CDR2 SQIVND (reference sequence). This CDR3 has 14 residues. Clones were read by immunoSEQ multiplex PCR, and TCRdb kept only the in-frame ones, dropping some. The sample yields roughly 93,000 clones, roughly 94% seen once. These data originate in a study of siplizumab effects on memory and regulatory T cells. Whole-study findings and limits: Neither a naive nor a memory phenotype was assignable to roughly 75-96% of proliferating CD4+ or CD8+ clones. Major contributors to the alloresponse seemed to be naive T cells, which also appeared more diverse than memory cells. Alloreactive sequences tracing back to unstimulated CD4+ memory cells fell significantly with siplizumab.

Sequences were obtained from non-Treg CD4+ T cells sorted from blood. This TCR derives from a human donor in good health. V and J are TRBV19 and TRBJ2-5, with TRBD1 as a possible D gene (5 bases). CDR3: CASSTGHSQETQYF. DNA for the CDR3: TGTGCCAGTAGTACCGGACACAGCCAAGAGACCCAGTACTTC.